This TCR beta chain came from a study of cytomegalovirus exposure and HLA in healthy donors (dated by TCRdb to about 2017). The study in broad terms: In an earlier analysis of roughly 500 of the donors, 250 to 350 Gb of sequence data and approximately 120 million unique TCR beta sequences from about 179 million T cells were reported. An early release that covered about 600 HLA-typed donors contained approximately 300 gigabases of sequencing data and around 80 million unique TCR sequences. The genetic ancestry cluster associated with self-reported Caucasian donors included over 65% of the approximately 430 genotyped donors. The study aimed to test whether signatures of past pathogen exposure could be identified by cataloging public T cell receptors. The T cell repertoires of some 670 subjects were profiled by immunosequencing and related to cytomegalovirus serostatus. A separate validation cohort of 90 to 150 different subjects was used in addition to the 666-subject first cohort. To predict cytomegalovirus infection status, the study combined high-throughput TCR immunosequencing, statistical association of individual TCRs with disease status, and machine learning. To study patterns of TCR occurrence, a later analysis re-analyzed previously published TCR beta repertoires from several hundred donors and added high-resolution HLA genotyping. Rather than using new phenotypic data, the later analysis identified candidate immune exposures from TCR beta sequences and from how often those sequences occurred across donors. An earlier analysis of some 500 of the donors used high-throughput TCR beta sequencing to judge whether each TCR beta V gene segment behaved as functional or pseudogenic. Alongside the repertoire data, information on donor age, sex, ethnicity and CMV serostatus was compiled. In a later genetic analysis, genome-wide SNP genotypes for 398 of the 666 donors were used, and that subset was treated as a discovery cohort. All discovery cohort repertoires had been generated on a single sequencing platform. HLA typing included class I and class II loci at four-digit resolution. Typing coverage differed by locus: A, B, C, DRB1 and DQB1 were typed in about 620-640 donors, DQA1 in roughly 500, DPA1 in approximately 600, and DPB1 in roughly 470. Several DR-DQ haplotypes were treated as single units for association and clustering because of strong linkage in the cohort. Among 398 genotyped donors of the cohort, an average of roughly 240,000 unique TCR beta nucleotide sequences were sequenced per donor, roughly 18% of them non-productive.

Notes on this clone: Its antigen remains undetermined. Base qualities are not at hand, and no much larger clone is one base apart.

What the work shows at the level of the full study, not this receptor alone: Roughly 15 rarely observed V segments, including chromosome 9 orphons, were excluded from the earlier analysis of several hundred of the donors because counts were too low. According to a later analysis, TCR association rates differed among HLA loci, with DRB1 alleles showing the most associated TCRs and HLA-C alleles showing the fewest. The authors suggested that the approach could potentially be generalized to other disease states and immunological phenotypes. Across donors, most TCR sequences were observed very rarely, whereas some public TCRs were present in many individuals. This cohort had only TCR beta chains sequenced, and the lack of alpha or paired-chain data limited which features could be detected. An earlier analysis of approximately 570 of the donors showed that most TCR beta V segments appeared in productive rearrangements either about 87% or about 30% of the time, which broadly matched IMGT annotations. Presence/absence analyses assumed roughly uniform sequencing depth across donors, an assumption that may not hold. A later analysis found that HLA-associated TCR beta chains were more clonally expanded and had lower generation probabilities than equally common non-associated chains. A further reported finding was that TCR beta sequences accurately predicted the HLA-A and HLA-B alleles for most subjects in the first cohort. A later analysis associated 16,951 TCR beta sequences with specific HLA alleles at a false discovery rate of 0.05. A total of 164 TCR beta chains were listed by the study as associated with cytomegalovirus. Immune exposure information for the cohort was limited to CMV serostatus. In a later genetic analysis, a missense DCLRE1C variant was associated with V-gene and J-gene trimming of TCR beta chains, and the association was replicated in an independent cohort. A later analysis found that most CMV-associated TCR beta chains appeared HLA-restricted, with HLA associations seemingly driven largely by CMV exposure. In a later analysis, several top co-occurrence clusters were reported to appear linked to parvovirus B19, influenza, CMV and Epstein-Barr virus. In a later genetic analysis, fewer N-insertions in productive TCRs were reported among donors in an Asian-associated ancestry cluster than the roughly 700-donor mean. Strong co-occurrence of HLA alleles, especially DR and DQ, made assigning TCR associations to individual alleles difficult. Linkage disequilibrium might explain the correlated functional status among segregating V segments, but an unknown experimental factor could not be ruled out. Because some donors lacked HLA typing at each locus, the association tests relied only on the typed subset. In vitro tests confirmed that three of the cytomegalovirus-associated TCR beta chains recognize cytomegalovirus antigens. A cluster of highly shared sequence variants was judged likely to represent a technical artifact of the sequencing pipeline. Cytomegalovirus status was reported to be diagnosed by the classifier with high specificity and sensitivity in both the original and validation cohorts.

In total, fewer than 750 healthy bone marrow donors made up the cohort. All cohort members were sampled while nominally healthy, although unrecorded immune exposures were likely present. The donor tested CMV seropositive, placing the donor among the roughly 300 seropositive members of the cohort. A peripheral blood sample was provided by each donor, and peripheral blood mononuclear cells were used for TCR beta sequencing. Genomic DNA was extracted from the blood cell samples with the Qiagen DNeasy Blood Extraction Kit. Libraries were constructed by the immunoSEQ multiplex PCR assay. The multiplex PCR relied on a mix of 60 forward primers for TCR Vbeta segments and 13 reverse primers for TCR Jbeta segments. Amplification of the CDR3 region of rearranged TCR beta genes was performed with a multiplex PCR assay on genomic DNA. The amplified TCR beta libraries were sequenced on the Illumina HiSeq System as 87-base-pair reads. Per the source publication's procedure: A later analysis counted approximately 74 million unique TCR beta chains across the 700 or so repertoires, and roughly 10 million of these chains were shared by at least two donors. Raw reads were error-corrected and collapsed into unique sequences by a nearest-neighbor algorithm in which closely related sequences were merged to remove PCR and sequencing errors. CDR3 sequences were aligned to IMGT reference sequences to assign V, D and J gene segments. For a sequence to be retained, at least a six-nucleotide match to both a V gene segment and a J gene segment was required. Rearrangements were classified as productive when the CDR3 lacked stop codons and remained in frame with V and J, and all other rearrangements were classified as non-productive. CDR3 was defined by IMGT convention, running from the second conserved V-encoded cysteine to the conserved J-encoded phenylalanine. Sequences without an unambiguous match to a single V gene segment were excluded from the earlier analysis of over 500 of the donors. An earlier analysis of 587 of the donors called V segments functional above 56.7% productive rearrangements and segregating when the between-donor standard deviation exceeded 5%. A statistical classification framework was developed to diagnose cytomegalovirus status using the catalog of TCR beta chain sequences. In a later analysis, V and J genes were assigned by comparing TCR nucleotide sequences against IMGT/GENE-DB human TR gene sequences. Using the TCRdist pipeline, a later analysis assigned CDR3 sequences along with most-parsimonious VDJ recombination scenarios. In a later analysis, each TCR beta chain was defined by its CDR3 amino acid sequence together with its V-gene family, and reads without a unique V-gene family were excluded. In a later analysis, 500 to 650 highly shared, low-generation-probability nucleotide sequences were removed to address suspected cross-contamination and a sequencing artifact. For each public chain, a later analysis derived a clonal expansion index from normalized ranks of inferred template counts within each repertoire. In a later analysis, generation probabilities were computed using a VDJ recombination model fitted to out-of-frame rearrangements, and the results were checked against IGoR. A later analysis scored TCR-TCR, TCR-HLA and TCR-CMV co-occurrence with hypergeometric tests, applying a repertoire-size bias correction to TCR pairs. In a later analysis, false discovery rates were estimated by permuting HLA or CMV assignments 20 times. In a later analysis, co-occurring TCRs were grouped with DBSCAN, and TCRdist sequence similarity was added when clustering was performed within HLA-allele-positive subsets. Repertoires with fewer than 30,000 or more than 120,000 public chains, plus five repertoires with anomalous nucleotide sharing, were excluded from co-occurrence clustering. Here the immuneACCESS table is served through TCRdb, limited to in-frame sequences with V and J called. Missing clones are a known gap in these copies; in checked studies unresolved V genes cover under half, and the rest lacks a known reason. V, J and clone size derive from that table, while D and trimming were established from the DNA sequence. This sample comprises about 140,000 clones, around 85% of them detected only once. Of the sample, around 4.3% is held by the ten largest clones.

The clonotype comes from a man in his forties or fifties in good health and CMV-seropositive. Sequencing used PBMCs.

At the DNA level, the sequence is TGCGCCGGGCTAGCGGGACGAATCGGAGAGGAGCAGTACTTC. Translated, this is CAGLAGRIGEEQYF. The chain uses TRBV10-1 and TRBJ2-5; 9 central nucleotides agree with TRBD2. Compared with germline, V lacks 11 bases and J lacks 11 bases; bases without a gene match: 18. The cysteine opens and the phenylalanine closes a CDR3 of 14 amino acids. Here the CDR3 DNA is all that survives: 42 bases in frame from base 1. CDR1 WNHNN and CDR2 SYGVQD were looked up in the germline V gene (reference sequence).